This T cell receptor (beta chain) was captured by sequencing in a study of PD-L1 blockade in urothelial cancer. Across the whole study: Between 0 and 3 prior chemotherapy regimens had been given to patients. There were a median of around 140,000 T cells in blood samples.

The assay was immunoSEQ multiplex PCR, and TCRdb's table has in-frame clones only and misses some. There are 60,000 to 85,000 clones in the sample; about 85% occur only once, and 5% to 6% lies in the top ten. J gave up 4 bases and V 8 bases, and 6 bases lay outside the gene matches. This CDR3 comprises 15 residues. The germline CDR1 and CDR2 sequences are LNHDA and SQIVND (reference sequence). The chain links TRBV19 to TRBJ2-1; 12 bases are shared with TRBD2. The origin of this receptor is a woman in her seventies with urothelial cancer. This specimen consisted of PBMCs, obtained around atezolizumab (anti-PD-L1) treatment. The chain's CDR3 is CASEQTSGGYNEQFF. Here the CDR3 DNA reads TGTGCCAGTGAACAGACTAGCGGGGGATACAATGAGCAGTTCTTC.